Detailed here is one T cell receptor beta chain. The antigen remains undetermined. A sample-barcoded 5' primer and a J-beta primer mix were used in a second PCR of roughly 6 to 11 cycles. TCRdb itself ran the 5' RACE reads through MiXCR, one entry per CDR3 protein. This sample has approximately 900,000 distinct CDR3 sequences; approximately 49% occur once, and the top ten carry 10% to 15%. This specimen belongs to a study of blood T cells in healthy people across ages. Looking at the study overall: In model experiments, template switching was able to capture about one barcoded beta molecule for every two T cells that were present. Study results and caveats: PBMCs that were unsorted prevented a conclusive naive versus antigen-experienced comparison.

V lost 6 bases to trimming and J lost 6 bases; unmatched junction nucleotides: 15. Germline CDR1 is SGHTA and CDR2 is FQGNSA. This CDR3 spans 16 amino acids. Each sample had at least 6.5 million PBMCs isolated. The source of this sequence is a man under 40 in good health. The chain links TRBV7-2 to TRBJ1-2; 8 bases are a match to TRBD1. Sequencing was carried out using blood. CDR3 amino acids: CASRGGGQVFLDGYTF. DNA for the CDR3: TGTGCCAGCAGGGGAGGGGGACAGGTCTTTTTAGATGGCTACACCTTC.